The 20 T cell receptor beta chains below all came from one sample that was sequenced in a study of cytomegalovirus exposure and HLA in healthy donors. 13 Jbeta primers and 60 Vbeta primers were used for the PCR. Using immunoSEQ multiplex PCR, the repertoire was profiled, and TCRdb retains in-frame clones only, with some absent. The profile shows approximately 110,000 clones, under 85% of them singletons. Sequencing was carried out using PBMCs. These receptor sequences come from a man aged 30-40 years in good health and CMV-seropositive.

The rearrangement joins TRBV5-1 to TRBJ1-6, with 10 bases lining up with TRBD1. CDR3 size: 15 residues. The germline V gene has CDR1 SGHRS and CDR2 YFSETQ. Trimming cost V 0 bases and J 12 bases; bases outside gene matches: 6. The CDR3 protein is CASSLGQGANEPLHF. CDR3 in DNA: TGCGCCAGCAGCTTGGGACAGGGGGCGAATGAACCCCTCCACTTT.

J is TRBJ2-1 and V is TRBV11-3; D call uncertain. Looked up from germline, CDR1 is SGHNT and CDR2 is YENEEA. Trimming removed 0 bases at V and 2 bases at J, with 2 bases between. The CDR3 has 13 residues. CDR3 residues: CASSLDTYNEQFF. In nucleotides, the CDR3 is TGTGCCAGCAGCTTAGACACCTACAATGAGCAGTTCTTC.

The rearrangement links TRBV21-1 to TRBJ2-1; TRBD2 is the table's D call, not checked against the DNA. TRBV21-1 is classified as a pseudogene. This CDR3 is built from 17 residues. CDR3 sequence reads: CASRNWVFEGSYNEQFF. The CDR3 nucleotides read TGTGCCAGCAGAAACTGGGTCTTCGAGGGCTCCTACAATGAGCAGTTCTTC.

The CDR3: CASSDYRGSSYEQYF. The CDR3 DNA follows: TGTGCCAGCAGTGATTACAGGGGGAGCTCCTACGAGCAGTACTTC. The chain combines TRBV6-1 with TRBJ2-7; TRBD1 agrees at 8 bases. Unmatched junction bases numbered 4, after V lost 3 bases and J lost 0 bases. This CDR3 has 15 amino acids. The V gene's germline CDR1 is MNHNS and CDR2 SASEGT.

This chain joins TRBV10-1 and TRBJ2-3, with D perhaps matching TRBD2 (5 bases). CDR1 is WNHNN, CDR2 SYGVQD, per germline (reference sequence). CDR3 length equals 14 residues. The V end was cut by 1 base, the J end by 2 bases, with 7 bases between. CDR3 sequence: CASSELEDTDTQYF. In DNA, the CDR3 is TGCGCCAGCAGTGAGTTGGAGGACACAGATACGCAGTATTTT.

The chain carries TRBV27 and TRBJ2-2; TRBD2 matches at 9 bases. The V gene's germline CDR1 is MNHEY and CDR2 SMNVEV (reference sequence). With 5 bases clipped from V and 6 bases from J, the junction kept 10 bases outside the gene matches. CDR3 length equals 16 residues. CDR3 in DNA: TGTGCCAGCAGTCCGCCGAGGGCGGGGGGGCCCGGGGAGCTGTTTTTT. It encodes CASSPPRAGGPGELFF.

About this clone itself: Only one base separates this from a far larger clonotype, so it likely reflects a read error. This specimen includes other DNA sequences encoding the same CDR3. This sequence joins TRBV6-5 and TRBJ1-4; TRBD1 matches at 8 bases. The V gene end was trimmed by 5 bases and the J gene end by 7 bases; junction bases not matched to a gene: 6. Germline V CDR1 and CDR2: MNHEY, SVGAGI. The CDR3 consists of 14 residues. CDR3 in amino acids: CASSLGQEGEKLFF. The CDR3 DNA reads TGTGCCAGCAGTCTGGGACAGGAGGGTGAAAAACTGTTTTTT.

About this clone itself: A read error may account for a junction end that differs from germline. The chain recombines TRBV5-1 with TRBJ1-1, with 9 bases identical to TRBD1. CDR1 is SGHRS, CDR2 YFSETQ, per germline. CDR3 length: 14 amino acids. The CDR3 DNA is TGCGTCAGCAACAGGGGGCTCGAGAATGATGAAGCTTTCTTT. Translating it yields CVSNRGLENDEAFF.

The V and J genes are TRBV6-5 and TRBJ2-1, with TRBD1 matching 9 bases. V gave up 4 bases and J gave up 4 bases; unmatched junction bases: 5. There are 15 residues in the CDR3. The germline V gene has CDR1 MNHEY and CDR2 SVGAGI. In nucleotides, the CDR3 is TGTGCCAGCAGTTCCCCGGGACAGGGTTACAATGAGCAGTTCTTC. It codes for CASSSPGQGYNEQFF.

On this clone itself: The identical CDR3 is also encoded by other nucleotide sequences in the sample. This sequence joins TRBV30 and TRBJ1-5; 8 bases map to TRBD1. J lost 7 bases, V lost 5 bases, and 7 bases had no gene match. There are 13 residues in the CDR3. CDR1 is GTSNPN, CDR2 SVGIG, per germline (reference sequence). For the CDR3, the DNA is TGTGCCTGGGGTGACAGGGGAGACCAGCCCCAGCATTTT. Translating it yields CAWGDRGDQPQHF.

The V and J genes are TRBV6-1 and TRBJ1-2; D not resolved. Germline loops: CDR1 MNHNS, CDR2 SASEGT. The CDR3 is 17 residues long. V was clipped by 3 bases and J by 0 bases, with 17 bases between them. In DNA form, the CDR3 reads TGTGCCAGCAGTGACCGGGAGGACGCGCCTTCTAACTATGGCTACACCTTC. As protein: CASSDREDAPSNYGYTF.

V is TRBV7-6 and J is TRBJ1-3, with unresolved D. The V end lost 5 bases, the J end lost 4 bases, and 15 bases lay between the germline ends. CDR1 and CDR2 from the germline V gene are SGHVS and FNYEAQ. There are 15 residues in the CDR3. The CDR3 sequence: CASSLRSRAGNTIYF. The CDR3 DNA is TGTGCCAGCAGCCTGAGGTCGAGAGCGGGAAACACCATATATTTT. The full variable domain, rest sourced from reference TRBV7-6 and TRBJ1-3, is GAGVSQSPRYKVTKRGQDVALRCDPISGHVSLYWYRQALGQGPEFLTYFNYEAQQDKSGLPNDRFSAERPEGSISTLTIQRTEQRDSAMYRCASSLRSRAGNTIYFGEGSWLTVV.

CDR3 DNA sequence: TGTGCCAGTAGTATTAACAGGGGCCAAGAGACCCAGTACTTC. This gives the protein CASSINRGQETQYF. The gene calls are TRBV19 and TRBJ2-5; TRBD1 agrees at 7 bases. Germline loops: CDR1 LNHDA, CDR2 SQIVND (reference sequence). Unmatched junction bases numbered 2, after V lost 3 bases and J lost 1 base. This CDR3 is built from 14 residues.

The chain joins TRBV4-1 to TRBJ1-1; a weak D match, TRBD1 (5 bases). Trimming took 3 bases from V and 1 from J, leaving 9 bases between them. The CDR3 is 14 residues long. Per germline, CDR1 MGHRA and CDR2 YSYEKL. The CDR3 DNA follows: TGCGCCAGCAGCCAGCTAACAGGGAACACTGAAGCTTTCTTT. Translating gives CASSQLTGNTEAFF.

CDR3 sequence (DNA): TGTGCCTGGAGTGCCTGGGACAGGGCGGCTAGCGGGGGTGAGACCGGGGAGCTGTTTTTT. This codes for CAWSAWDRAASGGETGELFF. V is TRBV30 and J is TRBJ2-2, with a weak D call TRBD2 (10 bases). This CDR3 is 20 amino acids long. Germline V lookup: CDR1 GTSNPN, CDR2 SVGIG (reference sequence). V lost 1 base and J lost 5, with 29 bases in between.

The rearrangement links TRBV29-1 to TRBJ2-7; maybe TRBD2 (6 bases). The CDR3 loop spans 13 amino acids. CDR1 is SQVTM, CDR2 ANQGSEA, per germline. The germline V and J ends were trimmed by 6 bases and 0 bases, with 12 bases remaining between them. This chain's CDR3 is CSVDGTSSYEQYF. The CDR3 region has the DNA TGCAGCGTGGATGGGACTTCCTCCTACGAGCAGTACTTC.

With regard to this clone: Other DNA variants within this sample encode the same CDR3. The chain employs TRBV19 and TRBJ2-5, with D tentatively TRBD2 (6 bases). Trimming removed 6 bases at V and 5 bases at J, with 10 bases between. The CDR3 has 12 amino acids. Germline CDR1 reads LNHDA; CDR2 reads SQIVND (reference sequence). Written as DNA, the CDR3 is TGTGCCAGTAGACAGGCGGGGGAGACCCAGTACTTC. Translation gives CASRQAGETQYF. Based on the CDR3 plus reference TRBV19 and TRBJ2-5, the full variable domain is DGGITQSPKYLFRKEGQNVTLSCEQNLNHDAMYWYRQDPGQGLRLIYYSQIVNDFQKGDIAEGYSVSREKKESFPLTVTSAQKNPTAFYLCASRQAGETQYFGPGTRLLVL.

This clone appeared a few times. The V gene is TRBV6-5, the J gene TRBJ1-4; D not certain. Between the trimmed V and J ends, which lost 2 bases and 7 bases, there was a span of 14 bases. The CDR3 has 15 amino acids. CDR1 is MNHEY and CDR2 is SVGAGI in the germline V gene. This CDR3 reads CASSYSGTESEKLFF. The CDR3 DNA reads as TGTGCCAGCAGTTACAGTGGCACAGAGAGTGAAAAACTGTTTTTT.

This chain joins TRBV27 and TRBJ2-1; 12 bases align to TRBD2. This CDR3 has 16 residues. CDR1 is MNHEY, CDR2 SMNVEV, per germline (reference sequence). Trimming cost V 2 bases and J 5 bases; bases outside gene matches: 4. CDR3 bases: TGTGCCAGCAGTTTAGCTAGCGGGGGGGTCCACAATGAGCAGTTCTTC. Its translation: CASSLASGGVHNEQFF.

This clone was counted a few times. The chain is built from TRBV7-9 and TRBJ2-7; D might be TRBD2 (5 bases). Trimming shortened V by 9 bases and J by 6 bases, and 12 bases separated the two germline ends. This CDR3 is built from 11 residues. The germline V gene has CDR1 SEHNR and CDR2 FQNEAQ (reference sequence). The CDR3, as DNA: TGTGCCAGTGGACTGGGAGTCGAGCAGTACTTC. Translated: CASGLGVEQYF.